Included here is one TCR beta chain sequence, with context. Its antigen is as yet unknown. The record originates from a study of blood T cells in healthy people across ages. The second PCR ran about 6 to 11 cycles with a sample-barcoded 5' primer and J-beta primers. Every molecule of cDNA carried a tag from a template-switch adaptor with 12 random nucleotides. TCRdb reprocessed the 5' RACE reads via MiXCR and lists one record per CDR3 protein. The data hold around 780,000 distinct CDR3 sequences, with about a quarter observed a single time. The CDR3 consists of 14 residues. Germline V lookup: CDR1 DFQATT, CDR2 SNEGSKA (reference sequence). Trimming took off 1 base at V and 2 bases at J, with 11 bases between the two ends. Study-wide findings and caveats: More naive CD4+ cells and higher diversity were found in long-lived than in aged donors. Unknown donor CMV status possibly confounded expanded clonotype changes.

Donors were healthy Caucasian individuals from Russia aged about 6 to 90. This same sample was also taken into another study, of T cells of mothers and their children.

The chain employs TRBV20-1 and TRBJ2-5; D possibly corresponds to TRBD1 (6 bases). The receptor was isolated from a boy aged 10-17 years in good health. Material: blood. The CDR3 nucleotides read TGCAGTGCTAGAGGACAGGCAATACAAGAGACCCAGTACTTC. Its protein product is CSARGQAIQETQYF.